The T cell receptor beta chain under discussion was sequenced for a study of shared clonotypes between healthy human individuals. As defined, naive CD8 cells were CD45RO-negative and positively selected for CCR7, with terminally differentiated effector memory CD45RA+ cells excluded. Clones were sequenced by immunoSEQ multiplex PCR, and TCRdb holds only the in-frame ones, with some missing. The table lists about 2 million clones, about 95% of them singletons. This clonotype was sampled from a man aged 18 to 35 in good health. Material for sequencing was naive CD8+ T cells sorted from blood.

In nucleotides, the CDR3 is TGTGCCAGCAGCTTGCCGGGACAGGGGGGATGGGATACGCAGTATTTT. Its translation is CASSLPGQGGWDTQYF. This sequence joins TRBV5-8 and TRBJ2-3, with 11 nucleotides matching TRBD1. J lost 6 bases, V lost 1 base, and 7 bases had no gene match. The CDR3 sequence is 16 residues long. Germline V gene data show CDR1 as SGHTS and CDR2 as YDEGEE.